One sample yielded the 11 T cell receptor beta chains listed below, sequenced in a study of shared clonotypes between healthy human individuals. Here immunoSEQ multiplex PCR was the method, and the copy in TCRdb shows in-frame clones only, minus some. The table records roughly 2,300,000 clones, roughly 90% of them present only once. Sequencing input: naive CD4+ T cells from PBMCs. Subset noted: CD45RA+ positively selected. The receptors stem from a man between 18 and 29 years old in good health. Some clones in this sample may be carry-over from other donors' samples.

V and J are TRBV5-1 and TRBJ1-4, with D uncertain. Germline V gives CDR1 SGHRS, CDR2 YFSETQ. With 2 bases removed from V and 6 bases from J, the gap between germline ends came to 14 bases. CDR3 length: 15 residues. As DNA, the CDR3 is TGCGCCAGCAGCTTTGAAAACGGGCGGGATGAAAAACTGTTTTTT. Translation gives CASSFENGRDEKLFF.

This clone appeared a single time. CDR3 region: CASTLPGGSTEAFF. The CDR3 DNA follows: TGTGCCAGCACCCTCCCAGGTGGTTCGACTGAAGCTTTCTTT. J is TRBJ1-1 and V is TRBV6-1; no clear D. CDR3 length: 14 residues. CDR1 and CDR2 from the germline V gene are MNHNS and SASEGT. Trimming removed 7 bases from V and 5 bases from J, with 17 bases in between.

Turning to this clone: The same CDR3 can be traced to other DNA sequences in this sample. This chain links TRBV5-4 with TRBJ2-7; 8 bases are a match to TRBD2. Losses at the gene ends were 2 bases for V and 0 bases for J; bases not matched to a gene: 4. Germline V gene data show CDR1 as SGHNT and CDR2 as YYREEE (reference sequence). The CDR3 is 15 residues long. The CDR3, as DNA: TGTGCCAGCAGCTTAGGGAGCGGGAGCTCCTACGAGCAGTACTTC. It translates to CASSLGSGSSYEQYF.

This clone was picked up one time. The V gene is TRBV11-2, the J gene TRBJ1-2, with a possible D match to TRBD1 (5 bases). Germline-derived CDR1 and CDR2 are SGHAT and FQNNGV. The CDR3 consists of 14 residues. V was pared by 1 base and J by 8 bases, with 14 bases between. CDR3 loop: CASSLVPGPLGYTF. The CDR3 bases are TGTGCCAGCAGCTTAGTCCCAGGGCCCCTGGGCTACACCTTC.

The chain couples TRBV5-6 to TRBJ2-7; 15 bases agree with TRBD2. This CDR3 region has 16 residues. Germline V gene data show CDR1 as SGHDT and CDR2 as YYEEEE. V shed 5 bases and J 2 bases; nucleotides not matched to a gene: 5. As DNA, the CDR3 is TGTGCCAGCAGACAAGGACTAGCGGGAGGGCCCTACGAGCAGTACTTC. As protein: CASRQGLAGGPYEQYF.

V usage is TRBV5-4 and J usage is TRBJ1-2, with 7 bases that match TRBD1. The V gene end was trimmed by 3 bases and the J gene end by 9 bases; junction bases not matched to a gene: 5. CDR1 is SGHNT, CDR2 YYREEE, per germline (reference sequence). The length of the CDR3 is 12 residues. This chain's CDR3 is CASSSTGPRYTF. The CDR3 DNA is TGTGCCAGCAGCTCGACAGGGCCACGCTACACCTTC.

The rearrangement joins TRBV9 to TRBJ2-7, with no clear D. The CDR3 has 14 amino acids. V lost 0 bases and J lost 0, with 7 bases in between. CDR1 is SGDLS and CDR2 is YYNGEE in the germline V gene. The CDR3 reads CASSVDGLSYEQYF. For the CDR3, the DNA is TGTGCCAGCAGCGTAGATGGGCTCTCCTACGAGCAGTACTTC.

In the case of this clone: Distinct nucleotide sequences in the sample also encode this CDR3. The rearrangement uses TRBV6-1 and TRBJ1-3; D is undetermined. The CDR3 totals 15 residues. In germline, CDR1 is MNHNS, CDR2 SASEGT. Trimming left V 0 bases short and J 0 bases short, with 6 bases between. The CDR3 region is CASSEAGVSGNTIYF. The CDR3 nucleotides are TGTGCCAGCAGTGAAGCCGGGGTCTCTGGAAACACCATATATTTT.

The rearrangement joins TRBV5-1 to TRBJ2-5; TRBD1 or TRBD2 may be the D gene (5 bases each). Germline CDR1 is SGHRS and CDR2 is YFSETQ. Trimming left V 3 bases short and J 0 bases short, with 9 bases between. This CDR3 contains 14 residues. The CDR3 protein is CASSSGPNQETQYF. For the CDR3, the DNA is TGCGCCAGCAGCTCGGGACCTAACCAAGAGACCCAGTACTTC.

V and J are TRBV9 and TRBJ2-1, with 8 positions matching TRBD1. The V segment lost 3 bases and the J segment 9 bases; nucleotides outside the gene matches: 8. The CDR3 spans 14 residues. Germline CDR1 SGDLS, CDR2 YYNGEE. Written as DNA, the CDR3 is TGTGCCAGCAGCGAACAGGGGGTTGGGGGTGAGCAGTTCTTC. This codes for CASSEQGVGGEQFF.

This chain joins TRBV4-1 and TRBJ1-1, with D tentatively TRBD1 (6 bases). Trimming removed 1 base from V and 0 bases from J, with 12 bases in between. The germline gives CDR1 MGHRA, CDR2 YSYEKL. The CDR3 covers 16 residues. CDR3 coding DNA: TGCGCCAGCAGCCAAGGAAGGGGGGTTGTGAACACTGAAGCTTTCTTT. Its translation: CASSQGRGVVNTEAFF.